The 21 T cell receptor beta chains presented below share a single source sample, sequenced in a study of cytomegalovirus exposure and HLA in healthy donors. The PCR employed 60 Vbeta primers together with 13 Jbeta primers. Repertoires were generated with immunoSEQ multiplex PCR, while TCRdb's copy carries only in-frame clones and drops some. The table includes fewer than 200,000 clones, roughly 80% detected once. Source material: PBMCs. These receptors all come from a woman under 30 in good health and CMV-seropositive.

The rearrangement links TRBV2 to TRBJ2-1, with 8 bases lining up with TRBD2. V gave up 3 bases and J gave up 5 bases; unmatched junction bases: 9. There are 16 residues in the CDR3. The germline CDR1 and CDR2 sequences are SNHLY and FYNNEI. The CDR3 bases are TGTGCCAGCAGTGAGAGGTCGGGGGGGGCTCACAATGAGCAGTTCTTC. This sequence encodes CASSERSGGAHNEQFF.

This clone has only one observation. V is TRBV5-1 and J is TRBJ2-2; D unclear. The CDR3 length is 13 residues. V was trimmed by 3 bases and J by 7 bases, leaving 10 bases between them. CDR1 SGHRS and CDR2 YFSETQ come from the germline V gene. The CDR3 here is CASSSLFSGELFF. In DNA form, the CDR3 reads TGCGCCAGCAGCTCCTTATTTAGCGGGGAGCTGTTTTTT. Supplemented by reference TRBV5-1 and TRBJ2-2, the full variable domain reads KAGVTQTPRYLIKTRGQQVTLSCSPISGHRSVSWYQQTPGQGLQFLFEYFSETQRNKGNFPGRFSGRQFSNSRSEMNVSTLELGDSALYLCASSSLFSGELFFGEGSRLTVL.

The V and J genes are TRBV11-3 and TRBJ2-3; TRBD1 matches at 7 bases. CDR3 length equals 15 residues. The V gene's germline CDR1 is SGHNT and CDR2 YENEEA. Trimming at V came to 1 base and at J to 4 bases, leaving 5 bases not matched to a gene. This chain's CDR3 is CASSLGQGGPDTQYF. The CDR3 DNA reads TGTGCCAGCAGCTTAGGACAGGGCGGCCCAGATACGCAGTATTTT.

The chain links TRBV7-9 to TRBJ1-4; unclear D gene. CDR1 and CDR2 (germline): SEHNR, FQNEAQ (reference sequence). Trimming stripped 5 bases from V and 5 bases from J, with 18 bases between. This CDR3 region has 16 residues. The CDR3 reads CASSPSNPGSNEKLFF. The CDR3 nucleotides are TGTGCCAGCAGCCCATCAAATCCCGGTTCAAATGAAAAACTGTTTTTT.

The rearrangement joins TRBV9 to TRBJ2-1, with a possible D match to TRBD2 (5 bases). Trimming removed 0 bases from V and 3 bases from J, with 7 bases in between. The CDR3 extends over 14 amino acids. Per the germline V gene, CDR1 is SGDLS and CDR2 is YYNGEE. CDR3: CASSVGGFYNEQFF. For the CDR3, the DNA is TGTGCCAGCAGCGTAGGAGGGTTCTACAATGAGCAGTTCTTC.

This chain uses TRBV30 with TRBJ1-3; 7 nucleotides line up with TRBD1. This CDR3 is built from 13 residues. Germline V gene data show CDR1 as GTSNPN and CDR2 as SVGIG (reference sequence). After removal of 8 bases from V and 2 bases from J, the junction contained 6 bases not matched to a gene. The CDR3 bases are TGTGCCACAAACAGGGGAGCTGGAAACACCATATATTTT. Its protein is CATNRGAGNTIYF. The variable domain in full, completed from reference TRBV30 and TRBJ1-3, reads SQTIHQWPATLVQPVGSPLSLECTVEGTSNPNLYWYRQAAGRGLQLLFYSVGIGQISSEVPQNLSASRPQDRQFILSSKKLLLSDSGFYLCATNRGAGNTIYFGEGSWLTVV.

The chain carries TRBV28 and TRBJ1-4; D is possibly TRBD1 (5 bases). Germline loops: CDR1 MDHEN, CDR2 SYDVKM. The length of the CDR3 is 15 residues. The V end was cut by 7 bases, the J end by 4 bases, with 16 bases between. This CDR3 reads CASIPWGQGNEKLFF. CDR3 DNA: TGTGCCAGCATCCCTTGGGGTCAGGGTAATGAAAAACTGTTTTTT.

V and J are TRBV10-1 and TRBJ2-5; D is undetermined. Trimming took off 3 bases at V and 5 bases at J, with 16 bases between the two ends. Germline loops: CDR1 WNHNN, CDR2 SYGVQD (reference sequence). This CDR3 has 15 amino acids. CDR3 coding DNA: TGCGCCAGCAGTGATCATCTGGTGGCAATCGAGACCCAGTACTTC. This codes for CASSDHLVAIETQYF.

The chain links TRBV5-1 to TRBJ2-6; 7 bases line up with TRBD2. This CDR3 has 15 residues. In germline, CDR1 is SGHRS, CDR2 YFSETQ. With 5 bases clipped from V and 0 bases from J, the junction kept 2 bases outside the gene matches. Here the CDR3 reads CASRSGGSGANVLTF. Here the CDR3 DNA reads TGCGCCAGCAGGTCGGGAGGCTCTGGGGCCAACGTCCTGACTTTC.

The chain uses TRBV6-5 and TRBJ1-6; D gene uncertain. CDR3 length: 12 amino acids. Looked up from germline, CDR1 is MNHEY and CDR2 is SVGAGI. Trimming cost V 2 bases and J 8 bases, with 4 bases left between them. As DNA, the CDR3 is TGTGCCAGCAGTTACGGAGATTCACCCCTCCACTTT. Translating gives CASSYGDSPLHF.

The chain couples TRBV11-2 to TRBJ1-2; possible D gene TRBD1, 6 bases. V gave up 0 bases and J gave up 2 bases, with 13 bases separating them. This CDR3 has 16 amino acids. CDR1 and CDR2 from the germline V gene are SGHAT and FQNNGV. CDR3 DNA sequence: TGTGCCAGCAGCTTAGATGGGGGGGGCGGCAACTATGGCTACACCTTC. Translation: CASSLDGGGGNYGYTF.

This chain links TRBV6-4 with TRBJ2-3; 10 bases map to TRBD2. The CDR3 contains 15 residues. Per germline, CDR1 MRHNA and CDR2 SNTAGT. V trimming: 4 bases; J trimming: 4 bases; junction bases outside the gene matches: 5. The CDR3 spells CASSASGGAPDTQYF. The CDR3 DNA follows: TGTGCCAGCAGTGCCAGCGGGGGGGCCCCAGATACGCAGTATTTT.

Only a few counts were recorded for this clone. The genes are TRBV5-6 and TRBJ1-1, with unresolved D. The V gene's germline CDR1 is SGHDT and CDR2 YYEEEE. V was shortened by 4 bases and J by 2 bases, with 6 bases between the two germline ends. The CDR3 runs 12 residues. For the CDR3, the DNA is TGTGCCAGCAGCCCGTTCAACACTGAAGCTTTCTTT. Residues: CASSPFNTEAFF.

This chain uses TRBV11-2 with TRBJ1-2; 10 nucleotides line up with TRBD1. The trim removed 3 bases at V and 5 bases at J, leaving 3 bases unmatched. This CDR3 contains 14 residues. The germline V gene encodes CDR1 SGHAT and CDR2 FQNNGV. The CDR3 sequence is CASSLDRGSYGYTF. CDR3 in DNA: TGTGCCAGCAGCTTGGACAGGGGGAGTTATGGCTACACCTTC.

V and J are TRBV30 and TRBJ1-2; maybe TRBD1 (5 bases). V dropped 2 bases and J dropped 4 bases, with 8 bases sitting between them. There are 12 residues in the CDR3. Germline V gene data show CDR1 as GTSNPN and CDR2 as SVGIG (reference sequence). The CDR3 region has the DNA TGTGCCTGGAGTATAACAGGCTATGGCTACACCTTC. Translated, it gives CAWSITGYGYTF.

This rearrangement joins TRBV5-4 to TRBJ2-5; 8 bases map to TRBD2. Germline V gives CDR1 SGHNT, CDR2 YYREEE (reference sequence). The CDR3 covers 15 residues. Unmatched junction bases numbered 8, after V lost 2 bases and J lost 5 bases. CDR3 nucleotide sequence: TGTGCCAGCAGCTTCGGGGGGGGGCCGAAGGAGACCCAGTACTTC. Translating it yields CASSFGGGPKETQYF.

V is TRBV5-4 and J is TRBJ1-1; TRBD1 aligns across 11 bases. Unmatched junction bases numbered 2, after V lost 4 bases and J lost 0 bases. Germline V CDR1 and CDR2: SGHNT, YYREEE (reference sequence). This CDR3 region has 15 residues. The CDR3 nucleotides are TGTGCCAGCAGCCCGGGACAGGGGGTGAACACTGAAGCTTTCTTT. Its protein is CASSPGQGVNTEAFF.

This clone was detected once. This chain connects TRBV4-2 to TRBJ1-3; TRBD1 is a possible D gene (5 bases). Per germline, CDR1 LGHNA and CDR2 YNFKEQ. This CDR3 is built from 15 residues. V was pared by 7 bases and J by 7 bases, with 20 bases between. The DNA for the CDR3 is TGTGCCAGCACTAGGGACGGGGGGTATAGGAACACCATATATTTT. This sequence encodes CASTRDGGYRNTIYF.

The chain joins TRBV7-7 to TRBJ1-3, with 8 positions matching TRBD1. Germline loops: CDR1 SSHAT, CDR2 FNYEAQ (reference sequence). The CDR3 consists of 18 residues. The J segment lost 3 bases and the V segment lost 3 bases, leaving 13 bases of the junction unmatched. Written as DNA, the CDR3 is TGTGCCAGCAGCTTCCCCCGTGCGACAGGGGACGGTGGAAACACCATATATTTT. As protein: CASSFPRATGDGGNTIYF.

The rearrangement uses TRBV4-2 and TRBJ2-1; TRBD2 matches at 9 bases. Germline CDR1 is LGHNA and CDR2 is YNFKEQ. There are 16 residues in the CDR3. V gave up 0 bases and J gave up 9 bases; unmatched junction bases: 9. The CDR3 nucleotides are TGTGCCAGCAGCCAAGAGAGGTTTGGTAGCGGGGGTGAGCAGTTCTTC. It encodes CASSQERFGSGGEQFF.

The rearrangement links TRBV11-2 to TRBJ2-5, with 12 bases aligning to TRBD2. Germline loops: CDR1 SGHAT, CDR2 FQNNGV. With V trimmed by 1 base and J by 5 bases, 5 bases remained unmatched. This CDR3 contains 16 residues. CDR3 loop: CASSLGLAGAWETQYF. The CDR3 coding sequence is TGTGCCAGCAGCTTAGGACTAGCGGGGGCCTGGGAGACCCAGTACTTC.